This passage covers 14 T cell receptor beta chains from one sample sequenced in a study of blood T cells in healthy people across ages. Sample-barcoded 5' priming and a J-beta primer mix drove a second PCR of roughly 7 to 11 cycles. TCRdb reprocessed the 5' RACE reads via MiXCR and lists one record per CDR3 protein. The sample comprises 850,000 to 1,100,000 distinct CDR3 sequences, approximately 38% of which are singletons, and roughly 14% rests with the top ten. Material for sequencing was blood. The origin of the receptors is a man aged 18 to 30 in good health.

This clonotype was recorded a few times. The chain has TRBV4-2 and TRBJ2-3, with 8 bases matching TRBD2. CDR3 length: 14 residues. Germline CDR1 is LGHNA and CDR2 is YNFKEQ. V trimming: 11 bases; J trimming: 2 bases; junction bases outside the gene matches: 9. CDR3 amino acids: CAGRGGQYTDTQYF. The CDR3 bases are TGTGCCGGCCGGGGGGGGCAGTACACAGATACGCAGTATTTT.

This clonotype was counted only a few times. CDR3 sequence: CASSPGTGATNEKLFF. The CDR3 DNA reads as TGTGCCAGCAGTCCCGGGACAGGGGCAACTAATGAAAAACTGTTTTTT. The V and J genes are TRBV12-3 or TRBV12-4 and TRBJ1-4; TRBD1 aligns across 10 bases. V lost 5 bases, J lost 0 bases, and 3 bases stayed unmatched. This CDR3 region has 16 residues.

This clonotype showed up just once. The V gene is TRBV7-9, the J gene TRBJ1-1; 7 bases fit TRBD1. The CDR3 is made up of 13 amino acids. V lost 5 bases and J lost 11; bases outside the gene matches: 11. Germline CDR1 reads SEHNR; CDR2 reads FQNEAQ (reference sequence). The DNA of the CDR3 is TGTGCCAGCAGCCCGGACAGGCCATTAGGGGCTTTCTTT. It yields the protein CASSPDRPLGAFF.

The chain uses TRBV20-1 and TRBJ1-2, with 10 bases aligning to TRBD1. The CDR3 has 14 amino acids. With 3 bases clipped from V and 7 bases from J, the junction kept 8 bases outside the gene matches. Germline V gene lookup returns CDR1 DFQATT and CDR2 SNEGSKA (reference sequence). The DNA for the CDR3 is TGCAGTGCTAGGGAGACAGGGGGCAAAGGTGGCTACACCTTC. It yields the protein CSARETGGKGGYTF.

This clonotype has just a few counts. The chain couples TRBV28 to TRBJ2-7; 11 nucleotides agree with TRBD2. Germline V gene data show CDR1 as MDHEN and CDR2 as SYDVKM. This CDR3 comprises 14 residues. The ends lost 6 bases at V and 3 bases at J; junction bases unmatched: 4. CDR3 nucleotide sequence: TGTGCCAGCAGCTCGGGACTAGCGGACTACGAGCAGTACTTC. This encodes CASSSGLADYEQYF.

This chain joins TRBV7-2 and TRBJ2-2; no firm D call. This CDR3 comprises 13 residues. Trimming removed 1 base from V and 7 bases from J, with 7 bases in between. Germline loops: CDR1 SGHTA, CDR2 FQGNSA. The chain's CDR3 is CASSLVLGGELFF. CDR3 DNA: TGTGCCAGCAGCTTAGTACTGGGCGGGGAGCTGTTTTTT.

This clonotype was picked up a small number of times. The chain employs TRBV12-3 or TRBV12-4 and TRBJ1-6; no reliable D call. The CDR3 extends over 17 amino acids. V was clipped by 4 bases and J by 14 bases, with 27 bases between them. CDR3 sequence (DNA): TGTGCCAGCAGTTCGACCCCCAGCGGCCAGAACATTTATACCCTCCACTTT. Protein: CASSSTPSGQNIYTLHF.

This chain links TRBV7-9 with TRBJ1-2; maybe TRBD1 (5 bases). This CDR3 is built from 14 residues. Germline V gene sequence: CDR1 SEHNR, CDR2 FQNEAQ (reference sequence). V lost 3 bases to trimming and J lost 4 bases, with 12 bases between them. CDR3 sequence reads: CASSFPGRAYGYTF. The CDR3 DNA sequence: TGTGCCAGCAGCTTCCCAGGGCGGGCCTATGGCTACACCTTC.

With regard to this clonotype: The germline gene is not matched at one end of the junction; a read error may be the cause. The CDR3 coding sequence is TGCGCCAGCAGCTTTGAGGGTAGCACAGATATGCAGTATTTT. It specifies CASSFEGSTDMQYF. The rearrangement uses TRBV5-1 and TRBJ2-3; TRBD2 is a possible D gene (5 bases). This CDR3 contains 14 residues. In germline, CDR1 is SGHRS, CDR2 YFSETQ.

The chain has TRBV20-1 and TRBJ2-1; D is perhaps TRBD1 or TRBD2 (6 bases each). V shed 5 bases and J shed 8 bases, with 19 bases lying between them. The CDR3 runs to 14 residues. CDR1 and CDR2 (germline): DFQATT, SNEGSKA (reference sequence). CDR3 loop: CSARGGPARDEQFF. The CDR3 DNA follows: TGCAGTGCTCGTGGGGGGCCAGCCAGGGATGAGCAGTTCTTC.

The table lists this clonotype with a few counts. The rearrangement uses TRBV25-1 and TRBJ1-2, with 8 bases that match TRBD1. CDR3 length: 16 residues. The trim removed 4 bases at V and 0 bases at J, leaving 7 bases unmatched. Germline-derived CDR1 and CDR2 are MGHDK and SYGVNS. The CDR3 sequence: CASSVAGTGSNYGYTF. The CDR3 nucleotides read TGTGCCAGCAGTGTCGCCGGGACAGGCTCTAACTATGGCTACACCTTC.

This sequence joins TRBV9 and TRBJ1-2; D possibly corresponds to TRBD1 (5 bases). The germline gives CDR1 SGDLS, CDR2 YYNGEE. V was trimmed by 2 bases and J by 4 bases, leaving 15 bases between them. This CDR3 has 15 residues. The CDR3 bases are TGTGCCAGCAGCGTCCAATGGGGGGAAGGCTATGGCTACACCTTC. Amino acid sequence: CASSVQWGEGYGYTF.

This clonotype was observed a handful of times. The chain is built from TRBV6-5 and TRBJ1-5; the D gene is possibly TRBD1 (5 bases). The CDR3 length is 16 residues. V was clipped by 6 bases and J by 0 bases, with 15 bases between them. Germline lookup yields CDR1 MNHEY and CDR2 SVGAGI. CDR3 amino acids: CASRLGGGISNQPQHF. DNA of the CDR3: TGTGCCAGCAGGCTCGGTGGGGGGATTAGCAATCAGCCCCAGCATTTT.

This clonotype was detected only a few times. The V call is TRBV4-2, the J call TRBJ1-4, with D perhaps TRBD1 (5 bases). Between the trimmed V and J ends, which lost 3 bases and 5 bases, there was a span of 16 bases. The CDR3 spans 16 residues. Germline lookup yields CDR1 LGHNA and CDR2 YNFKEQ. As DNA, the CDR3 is TGTGCCAGCAGCCAGACCCCCCTGGCAGGGAATGAAAAACTGTTTTTT. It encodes CASSQTPLAGNEKLFF.